This TCR beta chain was sequenced during a study of blood T cell repertoires in COVID-19. Study information: The origin of the acute and convalescent COVID-19 samples was the United States, Italy and Spain.

The CDR3 covers 14 residues. Per the germline V gene, CDR1 is SGHKS and CDR2 is YYEKEE (reference sequence). Trimming took 0 bases from V and 0 from J, leaving 7 bases between them. The Seattle site enrolled patients during active infection and followed them longitudinally. Produced via immunoSEQ multiplex PCR; TCRdb's table is partial and in-frame only. The sample has approximately 290,000 clones, roughly nine tenths seen once. This chain joins TRBV5-5 and TRBJ2-7; D ambiguous. Sequenced material: peripheral blood. This sequence originates from a woman under 40 with COVID-19, enrolled during active disease. CDR3 nucleotide sequence: TGTGCCAGCAGCTTGGTTCGGAGCTCCTACGAGCAGTACTTC. Protein sequence: CASSLVRSSYEQYF.